The 31 T cell receptor beta chains in this list originate from one sample, sequenced in a study of T cell repertoires in cytomegalovirus infection. No antigen has been identified for these receptors. MiXCR, run by TCRdb on the reads, gives a single entry per CDR3 protein. The table records nearly 700,000 distinct CDR3 sequences, around 30% of them present only once. Here the sequenced sample was cultured PBMCs, taken from culture after CMV antigen stimulation. The receptors stem from a human donor in good health (CMV status not recorded). Some clones in this sample may be carry-over from other donors' samples.

The chain employs TRBV5-4 and TRBJ1-1; tentative D call: TRBD1 (6 bases). Looked up from germline, CDR1 is SGHNT and CDR2 is YYREEE (reference sequence). Trimming removed 3 bases at V and 0 bases at J, with 12 bases between. This CDR3 has 15 amino acids. The CDR3 DNA reads TGTGCCAGCAGCTCCGGACAGTCTATGAACACTGAAGCTTTCTTT. Translating gives CASSSGQSMNTEAFF.

The rearrangement uses TRBV2 and TRBJ1-1, with a tentative D call TRBD1 (6 bases). The CDR3 runs to 15 residues. The V gene's germline CDR1 is SNHLY and CDR2 FYNNEI. The V gene lost 8 bases and the J gene lost 4 bases, with 20 bases spanning the gap. The CDR3 sequence is CASVTRGGFGTEAFF. The DNA for the CDR3 is TGTGCCAGCGTAACAAGAGGGGGGTTCGGCACTGAAGCTTTCTTT.

The rearrangement uses TRBV9 and TRBJ2-1; 7 positions agree with TRBD2. CDR1 is SGDLS and CDR2 is YYNGEE in the germline V gene. CDR3 length equals 15 residues. The ends lost 0 bases at V and 5 bases at J; junction bases unmatched: 5. The CDR3 spells CASSVVGSGHNEQFF. The DNA for the CDR3 is TGTGCCAGCAGCGTAGTGGGTAGCGGGCACAATGAGCAGTTCTTC.

This clonotype was detected a few times. The J gene is TRBJ1-2, the V gene TRBV28; no clear D gene. The length of the CDR3 is 11 residues. Germline lookup yields CDR1 MDHEN and CDR2 SYDVKM. V was shortened by 4 bases and J by 3 bases, with 3 bases between the two germline ends. Written as DNA, the CDR3 is TGTGCCAGCAGTTCACACTATGGCTACACCTTC. Amino acids: CASSSHYGYTF.

The table lists this clonotype with many counts. The chain employs TRBV7-6 and TRBJ1-4; 8 bases are a match to TRBD1. Germline trimming cut 3 bases from V and 10 bases from J; bases unmatched to any gene: 1. The CDR3 loop spans 12 amino acids. CDR1 is SGHVS and CDR2 is FNYEAQ in the germline V gene. CDR3 bases: TGTGCCAGCAGCTTTACAGGGGGAAAACTGTTTTTT. This gives the protein CASSFTGGKLFF.

V gene TRBV4-3 combines with J gene TRBJ1-1, with D unresolved. From germline, CDR1 is LGHNA and CDR2 YSLEER. Trimming stripped 4 bases from V and 3 bases from J, with 15 bases between. The CDR3 totals 15 residues. CDR3 in DNA: TGCGCCAGCAGCCGAGACTTTACCGAGGACACTGAAGCTTTCTTT. It is translated as CASSRDFTEDTEAFF.

This clonotype was detected a few times. The rearrangement uses TRBV6-1 and TRBJ1-1; TRBD1 matches at 9 bases. Looked up from germline, CDR1 is MNHNS and CDR2 is SASEGT. The CDR3 totals 16 residues. J lost 0 bases, V lost 4 bases, and 6 bases had no gene match. The chain's CDR3 is CASSARTGEMNTEAFF. DNA for the CDR3: TGTGCCAGCAGTGCAAGGACAGGGGAAATGAACACTGAAGCTTTCTTT.

V usage is TRBV7-8 and J usage is TRBJ1-1, with D tentatively TRBD1 (5 bases). The CDR3 extends over 17 amino acids. CDR1 and CDR2 (germline): SGHVS, FQNEAQ. Trimming took 5 bases from V and 1 from J, leaving 20 bases between them. The CDR3 DNA sequence: TGTGCCAGCAGCACCCCCCGCCAGGGCCTCCCGAACACTGAAGCTTTCTTT. Protein sequence: CASSTPRQGLPNTEAFF.

V gene TRBV20-1 combines with J gene TRBJ2-1; possible D gene TRBD2, 5 bases. CDR1 and CDR2 from the germline V gene are DFQATT and SNEGSKA (reference sequence). V was clipped by 5 bases and J by 7 bases, with 15 bases between them. CDR3 size: 13 residues. The chain's CDR3 is CSASSSGLNEQFF. Here the CDR3 DNA reads TGCAGTGCTTCCTCCTCGGGGTTAAATGAGCAGTTCTTC.

V usage is TRBV6-1 and J usage is TRBJ1-1, with 9 bases fitting TRBD1. The V gene's germline CDR1 is MNHNS and CDR2 SASEGT. J lost 2 bases, V lost 6 bases, and 4 bases had no gene match. The CDR3 is 14 amino acids. The CDR3 DNA reads TGTGCCAGCAGGGGGACAGGGATTAACACTGAAGCTTTCTTT. It yields the protein CASRGTGINTEAFF.

This clonotype was found once. V usage is TRBV2 and J usage is TRBJ2-3; 11 bases align to TRBD1. This CDR3 is 16 amino acids long. Germline V gene data show CDR1 as SNHLY and CDR2 as FYNNEI. With 7 bases clipped from V and 6 bases from J, the junction kept 12 bases outside the gene matches. As DNA, the CDR3 is TGTGCCAGCACCGGAGGACCGGGACAGGGGGTGGATACGCAGTATTTT. Protein product: CASTGGPGQGVDTQYF.

This clonotype has ten or more counts. The rearrangement links TRBV7-8 to TRBJ2-5; tentatively, D is TRBD1 (5 bases). V was pared by 5 bases and J by 2 bases, with 9 bases between. The CDR3 spans 13 residues. Germline CDR1 SGHVS, CDR2 FQNEAQ. The CDR3 sequence is CASSARQQETQYF. For the CDR3, the DNA is TGTGCCAGCAGCGCCCGACAGCAAGAGACCCAGTACTTC. The variable domain in full, completed from reference TRBV7-8 and TRBJ2-5, reads GAGVSQSPRYKVAKRGQDVALRCDPISGHVSLFWYQQALGQGPEFLTYFQNEAQLDKSGLPSDRFFAERPEGSVSTLKIQRTQQEDSAVYLCASSARQQETQYFGPGTRLLVL.

This clonotype was observed a single time. The gene calls are TRBV10-3 and TRBJ2-5; 9 nucleotides agree with TRBD1. Germline CDR1 is ENHRY and CDR2 is SYGVKD. Germline trimming cut 10 bases from V and 5 bases from J; bases unmatched to any gene: 8. CDR3 length: 13 residues. The CDR3 sequence: CATTGGMGETQYF. In DNA, the CDR3 is TGTGCCACGACAGGGGGGATGGGGGAGACCCAGTACTTC.

This clonotype was counted many times. V is TRBV7-2 and J is TRBJ2-1; tentatively, D is TRBD2 (5 bases). The CDR3 runs to 15 residues. The ends were cut back, 2 bases at V and 6 bases at J, with 14 bases in the middle. The germline V gene encodes CDR1 SGHTA and CDR2 FQGNSA. The CDR3 reads CASSLSRERANEQFF. The DNA for the CDR3 is TGTGCCAGCAGCTTAAGTCGGGAACGAGCCAATGAGCAGTTCTTC. Full variable domain (rest looked up from reference TRBV7-2 and TRBJ2-1): GAGVSQSPSNKVTEKGKDVELRCDPISGHTALYWYRQSLGQGLEFLIYFQGNSAPDKSGLPSDRFSAERTGGSVSTLTIQRTQQEDSAVYLCASSLSRERANEQFFGPGTRLTVL.

This clonotype came up a few times. V is TRBV28 and J is TRBJ2-7, with D tentatively TRBD2 (6 bases). Trimming took off 4 bases at V and 3 bases at J, with 16 bases between the two ends. This CDR3 is built from 15 residues. Germline CDR1 is MDHEN and CDR2 is SYDVKM. CDR3 protein: CASSSPGGIVYEQYF. For the CDR3, the DNA is TGTGCCAGCAGTTCCCCAGGAGGGATCGTCTACGAGCAGTACTTC.

This clonotype was recorded many times. The rearrangement links TRBV7-2 to TRBJ2-7; D not certain. In germline, CDR1 is SGHTA, CDR2 FQGNSA. Trimming took off 5 bases at V and 3 bases at J, with 17 bases between the two ends. CDR3 length: 15 amino acids. The CDR3 protein is CASSRAPQPVYEQYF. In DNA form, the CDR3 reads TGTGCCAGCAGCAGAGCCCCGCAACCCGTCTACGAGCAGTACTTC.

This chain joins TRBV6-6 and TRBJ1-5; weak D call: TRBD1 (6 bases). The CDR3 length is 14 residues. CDR1 MNHNY and CDR2 SVGAGI come from the germline V gene (reference sequence). Trimming took off 0 bases at V and 9 bases at J, with 12 bases between the two ends. CDR3 sequence: CASSYSGGAGPQHF. In DNA form, the CDR3 reads TGTGCCAGCAGTTACTCGGGGGGCGCCGGGCCCCAGCATTTT.

The rearrangement joins TRBV20-1 to TRBJ2-6; perhaps D is TRBD1 or TRBD2 (5 bases each). This CDR3 comprises 13 residues. Germline V gives CDR1 DFQATT, CDR2 SNEGSKA (reference sequence). V gave up 7 bases and J gave up 2 bases, with 9 bases separating them. CDR3 sequence: CSGGPPGANVLTF. The CDR3 DNA follows: TGCAGTGGGGGACCACCTGGGGCCAACGTCCTGACTTTC.

The chain links TRBV7-6 to TRBJ2-1; 13 bases are a match to TRBD2. After removal of 5 bases from V and 10 bases from J, the junction contained 11 bases not matched to a gene. Germline loops: CDR1 SGHVS, CDR2 FNYEAQ. This CDR3 has 16 amino acids. The DNA for the CDR3 is TGTGCCAGCAGCGCTGGGACTAGCGGGGCCGGGGGAGAGCAGTTCTTC. The encoded protein is CASSAGTSGAGGEQFF.

CDR3 region: CAIRDLESPLHF. The CDR3, as DNA: TGTGCCATCCGGGACCTCGAGTCACCCCTCCACTTT. The chain couples TRBV10-3 to TRBJ1-6; tentatively, D is TRBD1 (5 bases). V dropped 8 bases and J dropped 10 bases, with 12 bases sitting between them. The CDR3 is made up of 12 amino acids. CDR1 is ENHRY and CDR2 is SYGVKD in the germline V gene.

This chain uses TRBV19 with TRBJ1-5; D possibly corresponds to TRBD1 (6 bases). Germline V lookup: CDR1 LNHDA, CDR2 SQIVND (reference sequence). CDR3 length: 14 amino acids. The V gene lost 8 bases and the J gene lost 0 bases, with 11 bases spanning the gap. This chain's CDR3 is CASEDRYSNQPQHF. The CDR3 DNA reads as TGTGCCAGTGAGGACAGATATAGCAATCAGCCCCAGCATTTT.

This clonotype occurred a few times. V gene TRBV6-1 combines with J gene TRBJ1-2, with 8 positions matching TRBD1. There are 14 residues in the CDR3. The junction had 11 bases not matched to a gene; V was cut back by 7 bases and J by 7 bases. Looked up from germline, CDR1 is MNHNS and CDR2 is SASEGT. The CDR3 loop reads CASTSTQGAGGYTF. The CDR3 DNA is TGTGCCAGCACTTCTACCCAGGGGGCCGGTGGCTACACCTTC.

The chain joins TRBV5-1 to TRBJ2-1; no definite D call. Per germline, CDR1 SGHRS and CDR2 YFSETQ. The CDR3 totals 14 residues. Between the trimmed V and J ends, which lost 3 bases and 2 bases, there was a span of 9 bases. CDR3 region: CASSSIPTYNEQFF. Here the CDR3 DNA reads TGCGCCAGCAGCTCCATCCCCACCTACAATGAGCAGTTCTTC.

The chain recombines TRBV5-3 with TRBJ2-7; 7 bases map to TRBD1. TRBV5-3 is an ORF for which the function is uncertain. The CDR3 extends over 14 amino acids. J was trimmed by 2 bases and V by 8 bases; bases with no gene match: 10. The CDR3 sequence is CASSVYTGAYEQYF. The CDR3 DNA sequence: TGTGCCAGCAGCGTCTACACAGGGGCCTACGAGCAGTACTTC.

The chain carries TRBV11-2 and TRBJ1-6, with TRBD1 matching over 8 bases. Germline-derived CDR1 and CDR2 are SGHAT and FQNNGV. The CDR3 has 17 residues. The V and J ends lost 7 bases and 8 bases, in that order; junction bases with no gene match: 16. DNA of the CDR3: TGTGCCAGCACCCTCAGGGGGGACAGGTTTATGGATTCACCCCTCCACTTT. Amino acid sequence: CASTLRGDRFMDSPLHF.

This clonotype has only a few counts. V is TRBV7-6 and J is TRBJ1-1; possible D gene TRBD1, 5 bases. The CDR3 totals 14 residues. The V gene lost 11 bases and the J gene lost 0 bases, with 16 bases spanning the gap. Germline CDR1 SGHVS, CDR2 FNYEAQ. The CDR3 DNA reads TGTGCCTCACCCCCGAGGGGAATGAACACTGAAGCTTTCTTT. Protein: CASPPRGMNTEAFF.

This clonotype was counted only a few times. The V gene is TRBV7-2, the J gene TRBJ1-3, with D hard to call. This CDR3 comprises 14 residues. The germline V and J ends were trimmed by 1 base and 3 bases, with 7 bases remaining between them. Germline lookup yields CDR1 SGHTA and CDR2 FQGNSA. CDR3 in DNA: TGTGCCAGCAGCTTAGAAGGGTTTGGAAACACCATATATTTT. As protein: CASSLEGFGNTIYF.

In its sample, this clonotype was seen a few times. This chain uses TRBV7-9 with TRBJ1-4; D not certain. Trimming pared 2 bases from V and 3 bases from J, leaving 4 bases between. Germline CDR1 reads SEHNR; CDR2 reads FQNEAQ (reference sequence). The CDR3 totals 13 residues. This chain's CDR3 is CASSLQANEKLFF. The CDR3 bases are TGTGCCAGCAGCTTACAGGCTAATGAAAAACTGTTTTTT.

This clonotype was detected only a few times. The rearrangement joins TRBV4-1 to TRBJ1-2; D might be TRBD1 (5 bases). V was trimmed by 2 bases and J by 5 bases, leaving 12 bases between them. Looked up from germline, CDR1 is MGHRA and CDR2 is YSYEKL. The CDR3 is 14 amino acids. CDR3 amino acids: CASSQPGRRYGYTF. The CDR3 DNA is TGCGCCAGCAGCCAACCAGGGAGGAGATATGGCTACACCTTC.

This chain links TRBV5-6 with TRBJ1-6, with TRBD1 matching 7 bases. The ends lost 1 base at V and 8 bases at J; junction bases unmatched: 18. Germline V gene data show CDR1 as SGHDT and CDR2 as YYEEEE. The CDR3 is 19 amino acids. The CDR3 is CASSLRSPWTGGGDSPLHF. CDR3 nucleotide sequence: TGTGCCAGCAGCTTGCGGTCCCCCTGGACAGGAGGAGGTGATTCACCCCTCCACTTT.

The rearrangement uses TRBV18 and TRBJ2-3, with TRBD2 identical over 7 bases. The junction had 6 bases not matched to a gene; V was cut back by 8 bases and J by 1 base. Germline V gene lookup returns CDR1 KGHSH and CDR2 LQKENI. The CDR3 has 14 residues. This CDR3 reads CASTRERGTDTQYF. In nucleotides, the CDR3 is TGTGCCAGCACGCGGGAGAGGGGCACAGATACGCAGTATTTT.